A selection of T cell receptor beta chains follows, all from one sample in a study of spatial heterogeneity in lung cancer. TCRdb analysed the 5' RACE reads with MiXCR anew, one entry per CDR3 protein. The sample includes 20,000 to 25,000 distinct CDR3 sequences, 8.8% of them seen just once. This specimen consisted of lung tumor tissue, obtained at surgery. Receptor source: a male donor with early-stage non-small cell lung cancer. Both conserved end residues are part of each CDR3. The order of the fields is clone size, V gene, D gene, J gene, CDR3 DNA, CDR3 protein. A D gene is named only where the DNA matches it firmly. Size tells how often a clone was seen (once, few, many) or the class of an expanded clone, and some rows leave it out.

many	TRBV27	-	TRBJ1-5	TGTGCCAGCGGACAGTCGGATCAGCCCCAGCATTTT	CASGQSDQPQHF
many	TRBV28	-	TRBJ2-5	TGTGCCAGCAGTTATTCCATAGGGGGCCAAGAGACCCAGTACTTC	CASSYSIGGQETQYF
many	TRBV9	-	TRBJ1-1	TGTGCCAGCAGCGTAGGGGTCTCTAACACTGAAGCTTTCTTT	CASSVGVSNTEAFF
many	TRBV28	-	TRBJ1-2	TGTGCCAGCAGTGATCCGGCGCCCTCAGCTAACTATGGCTACACCTTC	CASSDPAPSANYGYTF
-	TRBV29-1	TRBD2	TRBJ2-2	TGCAGCGTTGCACGGGAGGCCGGGGAGCTGTTTTTT	CSVAREAGELFF
many	TRBV18	-	TRBJ2-2	TGTGCCAGCTCACTGGATTTGAACACCGGGGAGCTGTTTTTT	CASSLDLNTGELFF
many	TRBV18	-	TRBJ2-3	TGTGCCAGCTCACCGGGGGTAGATACGCAGTATTTT	CASSPGVDTQYF
many	TRBV6-2/TRBV6-3	-	TRBJ2-2	TGTGCCAGCAGTTTCCGGGCGGCTAGCCTGAACACCGGGGAGCTGTTTTTT	CASSFRAASLNTGELFF
-	TRBV6-6	-	TRBJ2-7	TGTGCCAGCAGGATTTCTGGGGACTCCTACGGGCAGTACTTC	CASRISGDSYGQYF
few	TRBV20-1	TRBD1	TRBJ1-5	TGCAGTGGAGGGGGACAGGGTAGCAATCAGCCCCAGCATTTT	CSGGGQGSNQPQHF
-	TRBV5-1	TRBD2	TRBJ2-5	TGCGCCAGCAGCTTGAACCCTCTAGCGGGGGTGGAGACCCAGTACTTC	CASSLNPLAGVETQYF
many	TRBV29-1	TRBD1	TRBJ2-7	TGCAGCGCATTAGACAGGGGGCTTTCGTACTTC	CSALDRGLSYF
many	TRBV4-1	TRBD1	TRBJ2-7	TGCGCCAGCAGCCAAGAGTTCGGGACAGGGTTTCGTAACGAGCAGTACTTC	CASSQEFGTGFRNEQYF
once	TRBV5-5	TRBD2	TRBJ2-2	TGTGCCAGCAGCCAGGTGGCGGGAGTCGGGGAGCTGTTTTTT	CASSQVAGVGELFF
medium-sized	TRBV20-1	-	TRBJ2-5	TGCAGTGCTAGAGTTGACTCGGAAGAGACCCAGTACTTC	CSARVDSEETQYF
-	TRBV28	TRBD1	TRBJ1-2	TGTGCCAGCATCCCGGGACAGACCCTCTATGGCTACACCTTC	CASIPGQTLYGYTF
-	TRBV5-4	-	TRBJ1-2	TGTGCCAGCAGGTGGGGGCACAATACTGGCAGGCCTTTCTATGGCTACACCTTC	CASRWGHNTGRPFYGYTF
many	TRBV14	-	TRBJ2-1	TGTGCCAGCAGCCCCCCCGGGACGGCACGGAATGAGCAGTTCTTC	CASSPPGTARNEQFF
many	TRBV6-5	-	TRBJ2-1	TGTGCCAGCAGTTACTCGGGAGGCGAGGCCAATGAGCAGTTCTTC	CASSYSGGEANEQFF
few	TRBV7-2	TRBD2	TRBJ2-2	TGTGCCAGCAGCTTATGGGTAGCGGGAGGGTCCGGCGGGGAGCTGTTTTTT	CASSLWVAGGSGGELFF
many	TRBV28	TRBD1	TRBJ1-1	TGTGCCAGCAATCCTAGACAGGGATCGGTCGCTTTCTTT	CASNPRQGSVAFF
many	TRBV5-6	TRBD1	TRBJ1-2	TGTGCCAGCAGGCTCAGACAGGGCTTTAACTATGGCTACACCTTC	CASRLRQGFNYGYTF
many	TRBV29-1	TRBD1	TRBJ2-3	TGCAGCGTTGATCGACAGGGAAGCGCAGATACGCAGTATTTT	CSVDRQGSADTQYF
few	TRBV9	-	TRBJ2-1	TGTGCCAGCTCCATTGACCAAACCAATGAGCAGTTCTTC	CASSIDQTNEQFF
many	TRBV6-2/TRBV6-3	TRBD2	TRBJ2-7	TGTGCCAGCAGACGACTTTCGGGACTAATAAGCGTGGGCTACGAGCAGTACTTC	CASRRLSGLISVGYEQYF
many	TRBV9	-	TRBJ2-2	TGTGCCAGCAGTGGACCGGGGTTTCCCGGGGAGCTGTTTTTT	CASSGPGFPGELFF
few	TRBV13	-	TRBJ2-7	TGTGCCAGCAGCGTGAAATGGGGCAGAATCTACGAGCAGTACTTC	CASSVKWGRIYEQYF
-	TRBV7-2	-	TRBJ2-1	TGTGCCAGCAGCCTTATAGCGGCGAGCTCCTACAATGAGCAGTTCTTC	CASSLIAASSYNEQFF
few	TRBV5-1	-	TRBJ2-3	TGCGCCAGCAGCTTACAGAGTCCTAGCACAGATACGCAGTATTTT	CASSLQSPSTDTQYF
few	TRBV11-2	-	TRBJ2-2	TGTGCCAGCACTTGGACCGGGGAGCTGTTTTTT	CASTWTGELFF
many	TRBV5-1	-	TRBJ2-3	TGCGCCAGCAGCTTGTGGGGTACCACAGATACGCAGTATTTT	CASSLWGTTDTQYF
many	TRBV12-3/TRBV12-4	TRBD1	TRBJ2-1	TGTGCCAGCACCATGACAGGGGCAGGGAATGAGCAGTTCTTC	CASTMTGAGNEQFF
many	TRBV6-2/TRBV6-3	-	TRBJ2-2	TGTGCCAGCAGCCCCATTCGAAGAACGAACACCGGGGAGCTGTTTTTT	CASSPIRRTNTGELFF
many	TRBV5-1	-	TRBJ2-1	TGCGCCAGCAGCTTGGCCGAGGGGGTTCTAACGGATGAGCAGTTCTTC	CASSLAEGVLTDEQFF
-	TRBV7-2	-	TRBJ1-2	TGTGCCAGCAGCTTACTAGGCTCTAACTATGGCTACACCTTC	CASSLLGSNYGYTF
many	TRBV9	-	TRBJ2-7	TGTGCCAGCAGCGTGGGCGGGGGCGGCGAGCAGTACTTC	CASSVGGGGEQYF
few	TRBV11-2	TRBD2	TRBJ2-3	TGTGCCAGCAGCTTAGGAGCGGGGGTCCGCACAGATACGCAGTATTTT	CASSLGAGVRTDTQYF
many	TRBV4-3	-	TRBJ2-3	TGCGCCAGCAGCCACGATGCCACAGATACGCAGTATTTT	CASSHDATDTQYF
few	TRBV5-5	-	TRBJ2-5	TGTGCCAGCAGCTTGGATCCCGGTGAGGAGACCCAGTACTTC	CASSLDPGEETQYF
many	TRBV4-2	TRBD2	TRBJ2-1	TGTGCCAGCAGCCAAGATCAGCGGGGGGGGAATGAGCAGTTCTTC	CASSQDQRGGNEQFF
-	TRBV28	-	TRBJ1-1	TGTGCCAGCAGTTTGGGACACCCCCAGGGGTCTTTCTTT	CASSLGHPQGSFF
many	TRBV7-9	-	TRBJ2-7	TGTGCCAGCAGCCACCCCGGGTCAAACTACGAGCAGTACTTC	CASSHPGSNYEQYF
-	TRBV6-5	TRBD1	TRBJ1-1	TGTGCCAGCAGTTACTCACAGGGGATGGCTTTCTTT	CASSYSQGMAFF
-	TRBV11-1	-	TRBJ2-3	TGTGCCAGCAGCTTACAGGTCAGCACAGATACGCAGTATTTT	CASSLQVSTDTQYF
-	TRBV23-1	-	TRBJ1-5	TGCGCCAGCAGTGATATAGGAGATCAGCCCCAGCATTTT	CASSDIGDQPQHF
many	TRBV6-1	-	TRBJ1-5	TGTGCCAGCAAGATAGGAGGAGGACCCCAGCATTTT	CASKIGGGPQHF